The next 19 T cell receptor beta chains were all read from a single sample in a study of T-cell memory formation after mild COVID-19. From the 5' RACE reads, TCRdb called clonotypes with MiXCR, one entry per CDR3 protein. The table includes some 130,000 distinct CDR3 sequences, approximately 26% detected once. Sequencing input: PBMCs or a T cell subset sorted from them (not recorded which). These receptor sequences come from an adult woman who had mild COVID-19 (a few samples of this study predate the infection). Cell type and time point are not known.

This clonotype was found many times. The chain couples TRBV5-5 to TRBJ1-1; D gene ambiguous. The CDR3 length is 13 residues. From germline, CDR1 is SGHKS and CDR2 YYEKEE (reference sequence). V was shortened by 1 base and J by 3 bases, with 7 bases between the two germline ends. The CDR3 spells CASSLIGHTEAFF. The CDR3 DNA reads TGTGCCAGCAGCTTGATAGGGCACACTGAAGCTTTCTTT.

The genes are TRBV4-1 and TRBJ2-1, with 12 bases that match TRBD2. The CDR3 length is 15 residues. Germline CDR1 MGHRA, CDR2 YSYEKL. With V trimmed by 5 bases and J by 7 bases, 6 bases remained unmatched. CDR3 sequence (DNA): TGCGCCAGCAGCAGAACTAGCGGGGGGCCTAATGAGCAGTTCTTC. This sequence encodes CASSRTSGGPNEQFF.

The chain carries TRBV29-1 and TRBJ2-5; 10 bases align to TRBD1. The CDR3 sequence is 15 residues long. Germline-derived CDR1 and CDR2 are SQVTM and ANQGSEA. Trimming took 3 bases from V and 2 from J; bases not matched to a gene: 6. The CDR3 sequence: CSVEKWDRGQETQYF. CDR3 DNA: TGCAGCGTTGAGAAATGGGACAGGGGACAAGAGACCCAGTACTTC.

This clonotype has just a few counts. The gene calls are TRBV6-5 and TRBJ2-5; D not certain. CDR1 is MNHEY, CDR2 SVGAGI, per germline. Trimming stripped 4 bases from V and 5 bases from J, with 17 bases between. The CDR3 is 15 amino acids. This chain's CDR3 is CASSFLDLTRETQYF. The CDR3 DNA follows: TGTGCCAGCAGTTTCCTGGACCTTACCAGGGAGACCCAGTACTTC.

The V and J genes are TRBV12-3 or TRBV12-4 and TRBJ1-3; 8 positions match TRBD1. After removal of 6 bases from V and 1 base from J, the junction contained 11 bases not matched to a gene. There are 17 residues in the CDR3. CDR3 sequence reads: CASRRRPQGASGNTIYF. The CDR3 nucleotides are TGTGCCAGCAGGAGGAGGCCTCAGGGGGCGTCTGGAAACACCATATATTTT.

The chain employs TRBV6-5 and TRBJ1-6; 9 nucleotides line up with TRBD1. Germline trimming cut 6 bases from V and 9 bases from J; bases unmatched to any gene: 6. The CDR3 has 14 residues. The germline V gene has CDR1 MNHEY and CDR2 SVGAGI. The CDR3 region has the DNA TGTGCCAGCAGACCCGGGACAGGGCTTTCACCCCTCCACTTT. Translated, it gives CASRPGTGLSPLHF.

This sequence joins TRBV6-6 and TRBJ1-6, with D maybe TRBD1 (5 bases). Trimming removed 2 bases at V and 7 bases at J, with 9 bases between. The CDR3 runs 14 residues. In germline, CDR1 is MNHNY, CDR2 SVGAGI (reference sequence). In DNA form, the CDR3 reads TGTGCCAGCAGTTACGGGACGCGAAATTCACCCCTCCACTTT. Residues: CASSYGTRNSPLHF.

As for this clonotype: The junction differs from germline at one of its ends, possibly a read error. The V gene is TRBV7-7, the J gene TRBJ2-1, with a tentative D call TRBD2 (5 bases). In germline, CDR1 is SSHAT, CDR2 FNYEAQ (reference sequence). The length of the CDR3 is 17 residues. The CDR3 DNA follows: TGTGCTAGCAGCTACGCGAATTTGTTGGGTAGCGAGAATGAGCAGTTCTTC. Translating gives CASSYANLLGSENEQFF.

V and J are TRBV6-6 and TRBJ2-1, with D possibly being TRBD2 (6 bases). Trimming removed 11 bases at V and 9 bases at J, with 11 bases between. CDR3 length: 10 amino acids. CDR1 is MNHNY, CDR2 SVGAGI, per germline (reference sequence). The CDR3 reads CAGGSGEQFF. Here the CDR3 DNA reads TGTGCCGGAGGGAGTGGTGAGCAGTTCTTC.

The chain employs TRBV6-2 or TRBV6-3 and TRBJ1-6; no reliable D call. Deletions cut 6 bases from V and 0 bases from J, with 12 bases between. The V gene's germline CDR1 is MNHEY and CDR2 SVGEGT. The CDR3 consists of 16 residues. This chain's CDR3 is CASRWRWSSYNSPLHF. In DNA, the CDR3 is TGTGCCAGCAGATGGAGGTGGAGCTCCTATAATTCACCCCTCCACTTT.

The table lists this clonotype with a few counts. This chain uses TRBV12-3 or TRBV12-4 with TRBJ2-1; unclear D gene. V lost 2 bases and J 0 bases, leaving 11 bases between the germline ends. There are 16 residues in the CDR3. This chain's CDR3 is CASSLPGPDSYNEQFF. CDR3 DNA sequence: TGTGCCAGCAGTTTACCGGGCCCCGACTCCTACAATGAGCAGTTCTTC.

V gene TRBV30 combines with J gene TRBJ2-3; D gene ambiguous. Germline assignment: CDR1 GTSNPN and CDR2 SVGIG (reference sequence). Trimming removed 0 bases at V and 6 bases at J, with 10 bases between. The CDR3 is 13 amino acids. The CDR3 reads CAWSVISGDTQYF. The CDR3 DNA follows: TGTGCCTGGAGTGTAATTTCCGGGGATACGCAGTATTTT.

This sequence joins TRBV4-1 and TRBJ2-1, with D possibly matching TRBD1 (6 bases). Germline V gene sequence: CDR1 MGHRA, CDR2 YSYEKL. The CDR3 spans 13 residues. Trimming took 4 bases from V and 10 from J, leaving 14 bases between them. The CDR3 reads CASSRIQGSEQFF. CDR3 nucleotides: TGCGCCAGCAGCCGAATACAGGGCAGCGAGCAGTTCTTC.

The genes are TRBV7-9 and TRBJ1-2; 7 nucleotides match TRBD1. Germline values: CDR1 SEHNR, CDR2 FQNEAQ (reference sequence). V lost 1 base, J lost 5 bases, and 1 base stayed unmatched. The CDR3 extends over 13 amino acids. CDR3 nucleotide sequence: TGTGCCAGCAGCTTAGTACAGGGGTATGGCTACACCTTC. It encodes CASSLVQGYGYTF.

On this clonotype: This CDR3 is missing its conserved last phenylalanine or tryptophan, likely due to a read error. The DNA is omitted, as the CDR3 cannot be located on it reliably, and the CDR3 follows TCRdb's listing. CDR3 in amino acids: CASSSGHRDYSL. The rearrangement joins TRBV6-5 to TRBJ2-1; TRBD2, the D gene given by the table, was not confirmed from the DNA. The CDR3 numbers 12 amino acids, ends counted. Germline CDR1 and CDR2: MNHEY and SVGAGI.

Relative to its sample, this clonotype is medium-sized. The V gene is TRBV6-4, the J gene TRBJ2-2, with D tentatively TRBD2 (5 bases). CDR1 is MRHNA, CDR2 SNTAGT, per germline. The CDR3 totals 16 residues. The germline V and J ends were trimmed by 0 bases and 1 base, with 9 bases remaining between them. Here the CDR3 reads CASSDSVEGNTGELFF. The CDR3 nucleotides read TGTGCCAGCAGTGACTCGGTCGAGGGGAACACCGGGGAGCTGTTTTTT.

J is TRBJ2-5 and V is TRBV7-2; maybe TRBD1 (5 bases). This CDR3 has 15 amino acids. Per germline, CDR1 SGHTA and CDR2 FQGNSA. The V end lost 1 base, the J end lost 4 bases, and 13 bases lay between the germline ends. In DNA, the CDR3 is TGTGCCAGCAGCTTAGTAGGGCAGGGCAGAGAGACCCAGTACTTC. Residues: CASSLVGQGRETQYF.

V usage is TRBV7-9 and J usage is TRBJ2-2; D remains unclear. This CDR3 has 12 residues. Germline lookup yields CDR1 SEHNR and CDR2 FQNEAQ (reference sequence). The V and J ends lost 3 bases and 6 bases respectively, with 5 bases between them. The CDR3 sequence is CASSFFPGELFF. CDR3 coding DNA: TGTGCCAGCAGCTTTTTCCCCGGGGAGCTGTTTTTT.

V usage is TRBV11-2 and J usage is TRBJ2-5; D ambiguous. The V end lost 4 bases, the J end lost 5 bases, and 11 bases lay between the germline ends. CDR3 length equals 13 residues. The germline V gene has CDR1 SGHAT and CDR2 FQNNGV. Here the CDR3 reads CASSSDPGETQYF. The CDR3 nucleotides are TGTGCCAGCAGCTCCGATCCTGGGGAGACCCAGTACTTC.